The T cell receptor beta chain under discussion was sequenced for a study of shared clonotypes between healthy human individuals. Overall study results and limits: Among donors, sharing of clonotypes was expected to be affected by sequencing depth.

About this clone itself: The antigen remains unidentified.

Investigators divided CD4+ cells into CD45RA+ naive and CD45RA-negative memory subsets. Assay used: immunoSEQ multiplex PCR; TCRdb lists only in-frame clones, some missing. Of 2 million or so clones listed, roughly 96% were seen once; the top ten hold around 0.13%. The ends were cut back, 0 bases at V and 4 bases at J, with 7 bases in the middle. The CDR3 contains 14 residues. CDR1 is SGHRS, CDR2 YFSETQ, per germline. V gene TRBV5-1 combines with J gene TRBJ1-4; weak D call: TRBD1 (5 bases). This sequence was found in a man aged 18 to 35 in good health. Sample: naive CD4+ T cells sorted from blood. Subset of the sample: CD45RA+ positively selected. The CDR3 spells CASSLEGLNEKLFF. The CDR3 nucleotides are TGCGCCAGCAGCTTGGAGGGGCTTAATGAAAAACTGTTTTTT.